Each of the 12 T cell receptor beta chains below was sequenced from the same sample in a study of metastatic and nonmetastatic thyroid tumors. TCRdb recomputed clones from the PCR reads via MiXCR. This sample has some 45,000 clones; 9.5% to 13% occur once, and the top ten carry 7% to 9.5%. Before thyroid surgery, none of the patients had received any treatment. The specimen was blood. The receptors come from a male donor with papillary thyroid cancer or a benign thyroid nodule (not recorded which). Some clones in this sample may be carry-over from other donors' samples.

Points on this clone: A much larger clone is a single base away; this may be a read error. This chain uses TRBV4-1 with TRBJ2-7; no clear D gene. This CDR3 contains 16 residues. Germline V gene lookup returns CDR1 MGHRA and CDR2 YSYEKL. DNA for the CDR3: TGCGCCAGCAGCCAAGTCCCAGGCGGTATCTCCTACGAGCGGTACTTC. The encoded protein is CASSQVPGGISYERYF.

This clone was counted many times. The V gene is TRBV28, the J gene TRBJ2-1; 8 bases are a match to TRBD2. Losses at the gene ends were 4 bases for V and 5 bases for J; bases not matched to a gene: 4. The CDR3 contains 14 residues. CDR1 and CDR2 from the germline V gene are MDHEN and SYDVKM. The CDR3 region has the DNA TGTGCCAGCAGTTCCCGTAGCGGGAACAATGAGCAGTTCTTC. It is translated as CASSSRSGNNEQFF.

The chain links TRBV5-4 to TRBJ2-1; possible D gene TRBD1, 5 bases. V was cut by 2 bases and J by 0 bases, with 9 bases left in between. The CDR3 runs 15 residues. Germline values: CDR1 SGHNT, CDR2 YYREEE (reference sequence). The CDR3 nucleotides are TGTGCCAGCAGCTTACCCGACAGCTCCTACAATGAGCAGTTCTTC. This gives the protein CASSLPDSSYNEQFF. The variable domain in full, with the rest retrieved from reference TRBV5-4 and TRBJ2-1, is ETGVTQSPTHLIKTRGQQVTLRCSSQSGHNTVSWYQQALGQGPQFIFQYYREEENGRGNFPPRFSGLQFPNYSSELNVNALELDDSALYLCASSLPDSSYNEQFFGPGTRLTVL.

This clone was picked up many times. The J gene is TRBJ2-2, the V gene TRBV4-3, with D maybe TRBD2 (5 bases). Deletions cut 0 bases from V and 3 bases from J, with 11 bases between. This CDR3 spans 16 amino acids. CDR1 LGHNA and CDR2 YSLEER come from the germline V gene. CDR3 sequence (DNA): TGCGCCAGCAGCCAAGATTTTAACGGGGACACCGGGGAGCTGTTTTTT. Protein: CASSQDFNGDTGELFF.

The rearrangement links TRBV4-1 to TRBJ1-1; D unclear. Germline V lookup: CDR1 MGHRA, CDR2 YSYEKL. Trimming left V 0 bases short and J 2 bases short, with 4 bases between. The CDR3 spans 13 residues. The CDR3 here is CASSQELNTEAFF. The CDR3 DNA reads as TGCGCCAGCAGCCAAGAGCTAAACACTGAAGCTTTCTTT.

This clone has a count of ten or more. This chain uses TRBV29-1 with TRBJ2-6; D is undetermined. Germline-derived CDR1 and CDR2 are SQVTM and ANQGSEA. Trimming took off 6 bases at V and 0 bases at J, with 3 bases between the two ends. The CDR3 runs 12 residues. CDR3 residues: CSVVSGANVLTF. The CDR3 region has the DNA TGCAGCGTAGTCTCTGGGGCCAACGTCCTGACTTTC.

This clone was observed many times. J is TRBJ1-2 and V is TRBV10-1; D gene ambiguous. The CDR3 sequence is 13 residues long. V lost 4 bases, J lost 6 bases, and 12 bases lay in between. The germline gives CDR1 WNHNN, CDR2 SYGVQD (reference sequence). In DNA form, the CDR3 reads TGCGCCAGCAGTGCCCACGGTTATGATGGCTACACCTTC. Translation: CASSAHGYDGYTF.

This clone was counted at least ten times. V and J are TRBV6-1 and TRBJ2-1, with TRBD1 matching over 9 bases. The CDR3 is made up of 12 amino acids. Trimming removed 6 bases from V and 12 bases from J; junction bases left unmatched: 6. Per the germline V gene, CDR1 is MNHNS and CDR2 is SASEGT. CDR3 nucleotides: TGTGCCAGCAGCCGACAGGGGGTCATGCAGTTCTTC. Translating gives CASSRQGVMQFF.

This clone was counted ten times or more. The chain uses TRBV7-9 and TRBJ1-1; D is unresolved. This CDR3 contains 14 residues. The germline V and J ends were trimmed by 5 bases and 4 bases, with 14 bases remaining between them. The germline CDR1 and CDR2 sequences are SEHNR and FQNEAQ (reference sequence). Here the CDR3 DNA reads TGTGCCAGCAGCCAACACGAAGGCAGCACTGAAGCTTTCTTT. Protein sequence: CASSQHEGSTEAFF.

This clone is labeled medium-sized. The V gene is TRBV28, the J gene TRBJ2-7, with a weak D call TRBD1 (6 bases). V lost 4 bases and J lost 3, with 16 bases in between. There are 15 residues in the CDR3. Germline V gives CDR1 MDHEN, CDR2 SYDVKM. The CDR3 sequence: CASSSHRDKDYEQYF. The DNA for the CDR3 is TGTGCCAGCAGTTCTCACCGGGACAAGGACTACGAGCAGTACTTC.

Comment on this clone: A much larger clone is a single base away; this may be a read error. The V gene is TRBV29-1, the J gene TRBJ1-1; D is uncertain. Germline CDR1 reads SQVTM; CDR2 reads ANQGSEA. The CDR3 has 12 amino acids. Between the trimmed V and J ends, which lost 5 bases and 3 bases, there was a span of 10 bases. In nucleotides, the CDR3 is TGCAGCGTTTTTGGACCGTACACTGAAGCTTTCTTT. It is translated as CSVFGPYTEAFF.

As to this clone: A much larger clone lies a single base off, so this may be a read error. The J gene is TRBJ2-7, the V gene TRBV5-4; D assignment may be TRBD1 or TRBD2 (6 bases each). Trimming cost V 6 bases and J 0 bases, with 25 bases left between them. This CDR3 region has 18 residues. CDR1 and CDR2 (germline): SGHNT, YYREEE (reference sequence). CDR3 nucleotides: TGTGCCAGCATCTTTAAGGGGGGTGGAGGAACACACTCCTACGAGCAGTACTTC. This encodes CASIFKGGGGTHSYEQYF. Supplemented by reference TRBV5-4 and TRBJ2-7, the full variable domain reads ETGVTQSPTHLIKTRGQQVTLRCSSQSGHNTVSWYQQALGQGPQFIFQYYREEENGRGNFPPRFSGLQFPNYSSELNVNALELDDSALYLCASIFKGGGGTHSYEQYFGPGTRLTVT.